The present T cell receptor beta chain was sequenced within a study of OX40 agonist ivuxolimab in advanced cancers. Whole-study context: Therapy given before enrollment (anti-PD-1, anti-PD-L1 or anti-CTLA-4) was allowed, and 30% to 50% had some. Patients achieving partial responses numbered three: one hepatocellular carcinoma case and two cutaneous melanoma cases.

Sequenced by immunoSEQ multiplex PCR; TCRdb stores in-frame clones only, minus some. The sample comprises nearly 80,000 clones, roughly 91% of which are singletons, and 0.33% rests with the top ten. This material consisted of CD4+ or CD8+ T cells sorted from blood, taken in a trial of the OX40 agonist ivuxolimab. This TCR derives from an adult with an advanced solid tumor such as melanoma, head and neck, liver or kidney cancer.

In nucleotides, the CDR3 is TGCGCCAGCAGCTTGGTTGGGGGGGCCGATGGCTACACCTTC. Translation: CASSLVGGADGYTF. The chain is built from TRBV5-1 and TRBJ1-2, with D possibly TRBD1 on 6 matching bases. Germline assignment: CDR1 SGHRS and CDR2 YFSETQ. This CDR3 is built from 14 residues. Between the trimmed V and J ends, which lost 0 bases and 6 bases, there was a span of 12 bases.